Listed below are T cell receptor beta chains from one sample, sequenced in a study of Ad26.COV2.S vaccination and SARS-CoV-2 variants. Some clones are missing from TCRdb's copy, which holds only in-frame ones; the method was immunoSEQ multiplex PCR. This sample carries around 450,000 clones, roughly 91% of them seen once, and the ten largest clones take under 4.5%. The sample here was peripheral blood, taken in a trial of Ad26.COV2.S vaccine versus placebo. These receptors came from a person between 18 and 60 years old who received the Ad26.COV2.S COVID-19 vaccine or a placebo. Both conserved end residues are part of each CDR3. D genes are given only for firm matches. For some rows the clone size is stated as once, few or many, or as a class when expanded; others skip it.

>TRBV13|TRBJ2-2|NA|few
TGTGCCAGCAGCTTGAATGGTGTCAGGGAGAACACCGGGGAGCTGTTTTTT
CASSLNGVRENTGELFF
>TRBV28|TRBJ1-2|NA|NA
TGTGCCAGCAGCTACTCTCGGACGGGTCCCCCTTATGGCTACACCTTC
CASSYSRTGPPYGYTF
>TRBV9|TRBJ2-7|TRBD1|once
TGTGCCAGCAGCGAAGGGACAGGGGTGACCTACGAGCAGTACTTC
CASSEGTGVTYEQYF
>TRBV5-4|TRBJ1-1|NA|NA
TGTGCCAGCAGCTTGAGATGGGGGACTGAAGCTTTCTTT
CASSLRWGTEAFF
>TRBV3-1/TRBV3-2|TRBJ2-1|NA|NA
TGTGCCAGCAGCCAAGGCCGGTGGGAAAACAATGAGCAGTTCTTC
CASSQGRWENNEQFF
>TRBV18|TRBJ1-6|TRBD1|NA
TGTGCCAGCTCAGCGACAGGGAAGAATTCACCCCTCCACTTT
CASSATGKNSPLHF
>TRBV13|TRBJ2-1|NA|NA
TGTGCCAGCAGCACCCCCAGACAGCACAATGAGCAGTTCTTC
CASSTPRQHNEQFF
>TRBV5-1|TRBJ2-7|NA|once
TGCGCCAGCAGCTTGGCGGGGGGCCAGAAGGTCGAGCAGTACTTC
CASSLAGGQKVEQYF
>TRBV28|TRBJ2-7|NA|NA
TGTGCCAGCAGTTTATGGGGCGAGCAGTACTTC
CASSLWGEQYF
>TRBV27|TRBJ2-5|NA|NA
TGTGCCAGCAGTCCCGGAACAGGGATGGAGACCCAGTACTTC
CASSPGTGMETQYF
>TRBV21-1|TRBJ1-6|NA|NA
TGTGCCAGCAGCAGGTCCGCTTACAGGGAGAGTTCACCCCTCCACTTT
CASSRSAYRESSPLHF
>TRBV7-2|TRBJ2-7|TRBD2|NA
TGTGCCAGCAGCTTGTTAGCGAGACGAGTAGCGGGAGGGCCGTCCGAGCAGTACTTC
CASSLLARRVAGGPSEQYF
>TRBV11-1|TRBJ2-7|TRBD1|NA
TGTGCCAGCAGCGGGCCCGGGACAGTAAATTACGAGCAGTACTTC
CASSGPGTVNYEQYF
>TRBV2|TRBJ2-1|NA|NA
TGTGCCAGCAGTGAGGGAGGACAGTACAATGAGCAGTTCTTC
CASSEGGQYNEQFF
>TRBV4-3|TRBJ1-2|NA|NA
TGCGCCAGCAGCCAAAACAGAATCGGCGGCTACACCTTC
CASSQNRIGGYTF
>TRBV18|TRBJ1-3|NA|NA
TGTGCCAGCTCTCTTAATGGGGGCTCTGGAAACACCATATATTTT
CASSLNGGSGNTIYF
>TRBV9|TRBJ2-1|TRBD2|NA
TGTGCCAGCAGCGCGGGACTAGATAAGCAATTGAAGCAGTTCTTC
CASSAGLDKQLKQFF
>TRBV3-1/TRBV3-2|TRBJ2-3|TRBD2|NA
TGTGCCAGCAGCCAAGCTAGCGGGAGTTTTGATACGCAGTATTTT
CASSQASGSFDTQYF
>TRBV5-5|TRBJ2-3|NA|NA
TGTGCCAGCAGCTACCTTGGGAGGGGGACAGATACGCAGTATTTT
CASSYLGRGTDTQYF
>TRBV5-8|TRBJ2-3|NA|NA
TGTGCCAGCAGGGGCAATCCAGATACGCAGTATTTT
CASRGNPDTQYF
>TRBV6-2/TRBV6-3|TRBJ2-7|NA|once
TGTGCCAGCAGTTCCTACTCAGGAGGGAAGAGTGCCTACGAGCAGTACTTC
CASSSYSGGKSAYEQYF
>TRBV18|TRBJ1-1|TRBD1|NA
TGTGCCAGCTCAGGGGGGACAGGGGGCACTGAAGCTTTCTTT
CASSGGTGGTEAFF
>TRBV5-6|TRBJ2-7|NA|NA
TGTGCCAGCAGCTTGGGGGGCGGCTATATGGGCGAGCAGTACTTC
CASSLGGGYMGEQYF
>TRBV10-3|TRBJ2-1|TRBD2|NA
TGTGCCATCACCCCGGGACTAGCGGCCTACAATGAGCAGTTCTTC
CAITPGLAAYNEQFF
>TRBV7-3|TRBJ1-6|NA|NA
TGTGCCAGCAGCCCCCACAGGGATTCACCCCTCCACTTT
CASSPHRDSPLHF
>TRBV7-3|TRBJ2-1|NA|NA
TGTGCCAGCAGCTTAACTTCAGCGGGCTCCTACAATGAGCAGTTCTTC
CASSLTSAGSYNEQFF
>TRBV29-1|TRBJ2-3|NA|NA
TGCAGCACGCGGACTAGCACAGATACGCAGTATTTT
CSTRTSTDTQYF
>TRBV5-4|TRBJ2-6|NA|NA
TGTGCCAGCAGCCGGGTGGGGGCGACCGGGGCCAACGTCCTGACTTTC
CASSRVGATGANVLTF
>TRBV5-4|TRBJ2-7|NA|NA
TGTGCCAGCAGCCATGGACCGACCTCCTACGAGCAGTACTTC
CASSHGPTSYEQYF
>TRBV28|TRBJ2-5|NA|once
TGTGCCAGCAGTTTGGATCGGGTGGAGACCCAGTACTTC
CASSLDRVETQYF
>TRBV24-1|TRBJ1-2|TRBD1|NA
TGTGCCACCCGAGACCTTACAGGGGATGGTGGCTACACCTTC
CATRDLTGDGGYTF
>TRBV5-1|TRBJ2-7|NA|NA
TGCGCCAGCAGCTTGTTTCAGAGCTCCTACGAGCAGTACTTC
CASSLFQSSYEQYF
>TRBV5-4|TRBJ2-5|TRBD2|NA
TGTGCCAGCAACCCTGGGGTAGCGGGAGGAGAGACCCAGTACTTC
CASNPGVAGGETQYF
>TRBV27|TRBJ2-1|TRBD2|NA
TGTGCCAGCCAGAACAGACCCCTTCGGGGGGAGAATGAGCAGTTCTTC
CASQNRPLRGENEQFF
>TRBV9|TRBJ1-6|NA|NA
TGTGCCAGCAGCGTAGGGTGGGACATTGGGACACCCCTCCACTTT
CASSVGWDIGTPLHF
>TRBV7-2|TRBJ2-1|TRBD1|NA
TGTGCCAGCAGCCGCAGGGGGAGAAATGAGCAGTTCTTC
CASSRRGRNEQFF
>TRBV7-9|TRBJ2-7|TRBD2|once
TGTGCCAGCAGCCAACTAGCGGGAAGGCACGAGCAGTACTTC
CASSQLAGRHEQYF
>TRBV9|TRBJ2-3|NA|once
TGTGCCAGCAGCGTAGAGGGGCGAGATACGCAGTATTTT
CASSVEGRDTQYF
>TRBV28|TRBJ2-1|TRBD1|NA
TGTGCCAGCAGCCCCCCCGGAGACAGGGTCTCCTACAATGAGCAGTTCTTC
CASSPPGDRVSYNEQFF
>TRBV2|TRBJ2-5|TRBD1|NA
TGTGCCAGTGTTGGACAGGGGGAGACCCAGTACTTC
CASVGQGETQYF
>TRBV2|TRBJ1-5|NA|NA
TGTGCCAGCAGTGGGACAGAGGATCAGCCCCAGCATTTT
CASSGTEDQPQHF
>TRBV18|TRBJ2-2|NA|NA
TGTGCCAGCTCACGGGATCAGGGAGGCACCGGGGAGCTGTTTTTT
CASSRDQGGTGELFF
>TRBV19|TRBJ2-7|TRBD2|NA
TGTGCCAGTAGTAGAGGACTAGCGCTTAGCTACGAGCAGTACTTC
CASSRGLALSYEQYF
>TRBV28|TRBJ1-3|NA|NA
TGTGCCAGCAACTCAGCCGGGCGGGCCATATATTTT
CASNSAGRAIYF
>TRBV27|TRBJ2-7|NA|NA
TGTGCCAGCAGAAGGGCTCCCTACGAGCAGTACTTC
CASRRAPYEQYF
>TRBV5-4|TRBJ1-2|NA|once
TGTGCCAGCAGCTTGGAGGGGTGGGGGGCTGACTATGGCTACACCTTC
CASSLEGWGADYGYTF